The 22 T cell receptor beta chains presented below share a single source sample, sequenced in a study of CD8 T cells in ankylosing spondylitis. MiXCR was run by TCRdb on the 5' RACE reads, yielding one entry per CDR3 protein. The sample lists about 360,000 distinct CDR3 sequences, roughly 22% seen once, with around 13% in the top ten. The sample consisted of blood, either unsorted or a sorted T cell fraction (not recorded which). The receptors were gathered from a male donor with ankylosing spondylitis or in good health (not recorded which).

This clonotype was detected only a few times. The CDR3 DNA reads TGTGCCATCAGTGGACCCGCCGGGACGCCTTTTAGCTCCTACAATGAGCAGTTCTTC. Its translation is CAISGPAGTPFSSYNEQFF. The gene calls are TRBV10-3 and TRBJ2-1; D could derive from TRBD1 or TRBD2 (5 bases each). Germline CDR1 ENHRY, CDR2 SYGVKD. The CDR3 length is 19 residues. V lost 4 bases and J 0 bases, leaving 22 bases between the germline ends.

This clonotype was observed many times. The chain links TRBV7-9 to TRBJ2-2, with TRBD2 matching 7 bases. V shed 4 bases and J 6 bases; nucleotides not matched to a gene: 5. This CDR3 spans 14 amino acids. Germline V lookup: CDR1 SEHNR, CDR2 FQNEAQ (reference sequence). CDR3 nucleotides: TGTGCCAGCAGCTCTACTAGCGCAGCCGGGGAGCTGTTTTTT. It codes for CASSSTSAAGELFF.

In this sample, this clonotype turned up a few times. The chain is built from TRBV30 and TRBJ2-1, with a tentative D call TRBD2 (6 bases). CDR1 GTSNPN and CDR2 SVGIG come from the germline V gene (reference sequence). The CDR3 has 11 amino acids. V lost 8 bases to trimming and J lost 7 bases, with 12 bases between them. The CDR3 DNA reads as TGTGCCGGGGCCGGGGGAAATGAGCAGTTCTTC. Residues: CAGAGGNEQFF.

This clonotype was detected only a few times. The chain has TRBV12-3 or TRBV12-4 and TRBJ2-5; D call uncertain. V lost 2 bases and J 3 bases, leaving 10 bases between the germline ends. This CDR3 comprises 14 residues. This CDR3 is CASSLSGPKETQYF. Written as DNA, the CDR3 is TGTGCCAGCAGTTTATCCGGGCCAAAAGAGACCCAGTACTTC.

This clonotype was counted a few times. The CDR3 nucleotides read TGTGCCAGCAGCCTACGGGGACAGTTGTACAACGAGCAGTACTTC. Translating it yields CASSLRGQLYNEQYF. This sequence joins TRBV12-3 or TRBV12-4 and TRBJ2-7, with 7 bases lining up with TRBD1. V was clipped by 6 bases and J by 5 bases; unmatched bases: 13. The CDR3 runs 15 residues.

The CDR3 nucleotides are TGCGCCAGCAGCTTGAATGAGGGGGCCATCTCCTACGAGCAGTACTTC. It yields the protein CASSLNEGAISYEQYF. The chain links TRBV5-1 to TRBJ2-7; 7 bases match TRBD1. CDR3 length equals 16 residues. Germline-derived CDR1 and CDR2 are SGHRS and YFSETQ. V dropped 1 base and J dropped 0; count of bases not matched to a gene: 7.

Only a few counts were recorded for this clonotype. V and J are TRBV6-5 and TRBJ2-7; the D gene could be TRBD1 or TRBD2 (6 bases each). V lost 0 bases to trimming and J lost 2 bases, with 11 bases between them. This CDR3 has 15 residues. Germline CDR1 is MNHEY and CDR2 is SVGAGI. CDR3: CASSYSVGGAYEQYF. The CDR3 coding sequence is TGTGCCAGCAGTTACTCGGTCGGGGGCGCCTACGAGCAGTACTTC.

The V and J genes are TRBV6-2 or TRBV6-3 and TRBJ2-7; D not resolved. Trimming pared 5 bases from V and 9 bases from J, leaving 14 bases between. This CDR3 region has 12 residues. From germline, CDR1 is MNHEY and CDR2 SVGEGT. The CDR3 DNA is TGTGCCAGCAGTAGGGCCTCACCGTTGCAGTACTTC. Translated: CASSRASPLQYF.

This clonotype turned up a few times. The J gene is TRBJ2-7, the V gene TRBV7-6, with D unresolved. V lost 4 bases and J 6 bases, leaving 10 bases between the germline ends. CDR1 and CDR2 from the germline V gene are SGHVS and FNYEAQ. There are 12 residues in the CDR3. The DNA of the CDR3 is TGTGCCAGCAGCTCTGGGTTCGCCGAGCAGTACTTC. It translates to CASSSGFAEQYF.

The J gene is TRBJ2-4, the V gene TRBV4-2, with D perhaps matching TRBD1 (5 bases). CDR3 length: 18 amino acids. Trimming stripped 1 base from V and 0 bases from J, with 16 bases between. In germline, CDR1 is LGHNA, CDR2 YNFKEQ. CDR3 protein: CASSQVMWLTEAKNIQYF. The CDR3 DNA sequence: TGTGCCAGCAGCCAAGTGATGTGGCTGACAGAAGCCAAAAACATTCAGTACTTC.

The rearrangement uses TRBV5-1 and TRBJ2-3, with TRBD2 matching over 9 bases. The CDR3 length is 15 residues. Unmatched junction bases numbered 4, after V lost 2 bases and J lost 3 bases. Germline V lookup: CDR1 SGHRS, CDR2 YFSETQ. In DNA, the CDR3 is TGCGCCAGCAGCTTAGCGGGGGGCATGACAGATACGCAGTATTTT. It is translated as CASSLAGGMTDTQYF.

This clonotype was counted only a few times. The chain is built from TRBV27 and TRBJ2-5; D ambiguous. The CDR3 covers 14 residues. The germline V gene encodes CDR1 MNHEY and CDR2 SMNVEV (reference sequence). V was trimmed by 6 bases and J by 1 base, leaving 12 bases between them. CDR3 region: CASSTHSGQETQYF. The CDR3 DNA follows: TGTGCCAGCAGCACCCACAGTGGCCAAGAGACCCAGTACTTC.

The rearrangement uses TRBV28 and TRBJ2-5; 8 bases are a match to TRBD2. This CDR3 is built from 14 residues. V was pared by 5 bases and J by 2 bases, with 4 bases of the junction left unmatched. The germline CDR1 and CDR2 sequences are MDHEN and SYDVKM. The CDR3: CASSTAGEQETQYF. CDR3 coding DNA: TGTGCCAGCAGTACAGCGGGGGAGCAAGAGACCCAGTACTTC.

The sample holds a few counts of this clonotype. This chain joins TRBV4-1 and TRBJ2-2, with 8 positions matching TRBD1. CDR3 size: 17 residues. Germline V gives CDR1 MGHRA, CDR2 YSYEKL. Trimming took 2 bases from V and 1 from J; bases not matched to a gene: 6. For the CDR3, the DNA is TGCGCCAGCAGCCAACCGACAGGGGCCCTGAACACCGGGGAGCTGTTTTTT. Protein: CASSQPTGALNTGELFF.

The gene calls are TRBV7-9 and TRBJ1-2, with 7 bases that match TRBD1. V shed 5 bases, J shed 3 bases, and the junction held 12 bases outside the gene matches. There are 16 residues in the CDR3. Germline-derived CDR1 and CDR2 are SEHNR and FQNEAQ (reference sequence). The CDR3 region is CASSPLGDSIDYGYTF. The CDR3 DNA is TGTGCCAGCAGCCCCCTGGGGGACAGCATCGACTATGGCTACACCTTC.

This rearrangement joins TRBV10-2 to TRBJ2-2; D unresolved. V dropped 0 bases and J dropped 3 bases, with 5 bases sitting between them. Germline loops: CDR1 WSHSY, CDR2 SAAADI. The CDR3 covers 14 residues. This CDR3 reads CASSESFDTGELFF. In DNA, the CDR3 is TGCGCCAGCAGTGAGTCGTTCGACACCGGGGAGCTGTTTTTT.

This clonotype turned up a few times. The V gene is TRBV4-2, the J gene TRBJ2-7, with TRBD2 matching over 14 bases. Germline CDR1 reads LGHNA; CDR2 reads YNFKEQ. The CDR3 is 18 residues long. V was pared by 1 base and J by 5 bases, with 10 bases of the junction left unmatched. The CDR3 reads CASSQVQGLAGVFNEQYF. CDR3 DNA: TGTGCCAGCAGCCAAGTTCAGGGACTAGCGGGGGTATTTAACGAGCAGTACTTC.

This clonotype was seen only a few times. The chain carries TRBV12-3 or TRBV12-4 and TRBJ2-7; weak D call: TRBD1 (6 bases). CDR3 length: 12 residues. Trimming cost V 6 bases and J 6 bases, with 12 bases left between them. CDR3: CASSPQGTEQYF. The CDR3 DNA reads as TGTGCCAGCAGCCCACAGGGAACCGAGCAGTACTTC.

This chain links TRBV20-1 with TRBJ2-3, with 10 positions matching TRBD2. CDR3 length equals 15 residues. Losses at the gene ends were 6 bases for V and 1 base for J; bases not matched to a gene: 7. In germline, CDR1 is DFQATT, CDR2 SNEGSKA (reference sequence). CDR3 sequence reads: CSAESGRERTDTQYF. The CDR3 DNA reads as TGCAGTGCGGAAAGCGGGAGGGAACGCACAGATACGCAGTATTTT.

This clonotype has just a few counts. The V gene is TRBV5-1, the J gene TRBJ2-1; 7 bases agree with TRBD2. Per the germline V gene, CDR1 is SGHRS and CDR2 is YFSETQ. This CDR3 has 16 residues. Germline trimming cut 4 bases from V and 10 bases from J; bases unmatched to any gene: 17. This CDR3 reads CASSPPASGLPREQFF. DNA of the CDR3: TGCGCCAGCAGCCCCCCCGCTAGCGGATTGCCGAGAGAGCAGTTCTTC.

This clonotype was picked up a small number of times. V and J are TRBV29-1 and TRBJ2-2; D is ambiguous. Germline V gene data show CDR1 as SQVTM and CDR2 as ANQGSEA. This CDR3 contains 13 residues. V lost 8 bases and J lost 5, with 15 bases in between. In DNA form, the CDR3 reads TGCAGCTCTGTGGTCAGCACAACCGGGGAGCTGTTTTTT. Protein product: CSSVVSTTGELFF.

V is TRBV29-1 and J is TRBJ2-5; D may be TRBD1 or TRBD2 (5 bases each). Trimming removed 1 base at V and 2 bases at J, with 8 bases between. The germline CDR1 and CDR2 sequences are SQVTM and ANQGSEA. The CDR3 is made up of 13 amino acids. CDR3 bases: TGCAGCGTTGAAGTTTGGGGGCAAGAGACCCAGTACTTC. This translates into CSVEVWGQETQYF.